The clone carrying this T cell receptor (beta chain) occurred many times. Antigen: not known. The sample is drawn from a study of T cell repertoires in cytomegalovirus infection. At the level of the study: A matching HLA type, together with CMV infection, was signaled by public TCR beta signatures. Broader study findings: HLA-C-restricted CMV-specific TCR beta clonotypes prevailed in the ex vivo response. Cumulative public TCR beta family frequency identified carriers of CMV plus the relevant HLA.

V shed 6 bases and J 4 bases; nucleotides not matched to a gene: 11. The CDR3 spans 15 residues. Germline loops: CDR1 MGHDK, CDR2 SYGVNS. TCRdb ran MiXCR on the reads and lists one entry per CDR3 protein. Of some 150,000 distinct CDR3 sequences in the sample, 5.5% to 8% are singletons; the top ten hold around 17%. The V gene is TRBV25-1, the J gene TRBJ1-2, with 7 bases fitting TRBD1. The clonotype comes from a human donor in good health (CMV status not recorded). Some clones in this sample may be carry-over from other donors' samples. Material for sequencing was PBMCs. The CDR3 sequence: CASRGRTGGPYGYTF. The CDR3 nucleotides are TGTGCCAGCAGGGGCCGGACAGGTGGACCCTATGGCTACACCTTC.